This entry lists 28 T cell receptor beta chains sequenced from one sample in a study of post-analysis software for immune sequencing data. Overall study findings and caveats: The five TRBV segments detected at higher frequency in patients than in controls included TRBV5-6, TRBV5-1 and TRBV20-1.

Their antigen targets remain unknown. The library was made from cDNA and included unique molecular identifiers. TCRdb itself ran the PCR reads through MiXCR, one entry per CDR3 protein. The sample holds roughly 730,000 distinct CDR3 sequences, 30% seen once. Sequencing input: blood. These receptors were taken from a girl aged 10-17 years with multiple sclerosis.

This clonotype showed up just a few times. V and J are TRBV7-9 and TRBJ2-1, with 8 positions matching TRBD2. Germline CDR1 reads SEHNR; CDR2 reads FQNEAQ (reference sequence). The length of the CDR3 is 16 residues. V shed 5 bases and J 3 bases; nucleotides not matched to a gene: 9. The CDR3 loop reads CASSHGERGFYNEQFF. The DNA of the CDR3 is TGTGCCAGCAGCCATGGAGAGCGGGGGTTCTACAATGAGCAGTTCTTC.

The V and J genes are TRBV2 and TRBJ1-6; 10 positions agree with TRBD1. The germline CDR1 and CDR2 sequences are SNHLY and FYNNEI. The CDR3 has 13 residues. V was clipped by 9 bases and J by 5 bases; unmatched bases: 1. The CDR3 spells CARGQGNNSPLHF. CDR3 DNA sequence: TGTGCCAGGGGACAGGGGAATAATTCACCCCTCCACTTT.

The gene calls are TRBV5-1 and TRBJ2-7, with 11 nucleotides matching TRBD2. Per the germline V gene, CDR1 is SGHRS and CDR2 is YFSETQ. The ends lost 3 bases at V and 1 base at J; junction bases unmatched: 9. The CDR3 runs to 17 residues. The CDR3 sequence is CASSSKQGLADSYEQYF. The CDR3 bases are TGCGCCAGCAGCTCGAAGCAGGGACTAGCGGATTCCTACGAGCAGTACTTC.

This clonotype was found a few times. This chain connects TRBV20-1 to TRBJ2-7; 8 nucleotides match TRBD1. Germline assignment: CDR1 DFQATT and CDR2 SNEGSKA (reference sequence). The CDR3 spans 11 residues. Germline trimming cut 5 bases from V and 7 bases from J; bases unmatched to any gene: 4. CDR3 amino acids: CSAGQGMEQYF. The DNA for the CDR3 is TGCAGTGCTGGACAGGGAATGGAGCAGTACTTC.

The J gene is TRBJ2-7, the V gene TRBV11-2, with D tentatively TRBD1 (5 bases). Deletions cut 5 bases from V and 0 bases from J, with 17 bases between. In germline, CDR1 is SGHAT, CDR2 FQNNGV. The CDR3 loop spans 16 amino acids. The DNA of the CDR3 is TGTGCCAGCAGCCTATGGGGCCTGGGAAGCTCCTACGAGCAGTACTTC. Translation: CASSLWGLGSSYEQYF.

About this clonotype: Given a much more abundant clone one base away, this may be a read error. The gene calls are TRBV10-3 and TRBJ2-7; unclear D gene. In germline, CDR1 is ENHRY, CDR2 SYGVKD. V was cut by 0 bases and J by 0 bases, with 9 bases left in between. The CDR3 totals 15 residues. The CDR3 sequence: CAISESEAGSYEQYF. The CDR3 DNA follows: TGTGCCATCAGTGAGTCCGAGGCAGGCTCCTACGAGCAGTACTTC.

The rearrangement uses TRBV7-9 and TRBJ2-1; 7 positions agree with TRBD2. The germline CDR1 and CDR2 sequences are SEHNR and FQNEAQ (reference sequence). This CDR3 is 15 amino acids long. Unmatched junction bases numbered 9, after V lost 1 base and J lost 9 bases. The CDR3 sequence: CASSLDGDYSIEQFF. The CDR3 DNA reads TGTGCCAGCAGCTTAGATGGGGACTACTCTATTGAGCAGTTCTTC.

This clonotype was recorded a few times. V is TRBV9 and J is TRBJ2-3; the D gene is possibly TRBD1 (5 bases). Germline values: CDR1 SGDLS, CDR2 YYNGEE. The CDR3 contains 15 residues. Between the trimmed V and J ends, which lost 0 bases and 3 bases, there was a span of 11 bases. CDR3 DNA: TGTGCCAGCAGCGTAGTCCAGGGCTGGACAGATACGCAGTATTTT. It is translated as CASSVVQGWTDTQYF.

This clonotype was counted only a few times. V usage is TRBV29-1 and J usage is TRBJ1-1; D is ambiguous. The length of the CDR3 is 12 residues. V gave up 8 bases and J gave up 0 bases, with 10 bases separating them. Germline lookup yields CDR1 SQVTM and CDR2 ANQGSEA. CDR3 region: CSTREVNTEAFF. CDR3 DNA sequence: TGCAGCACTCGGGAAGTGAACACTGAAGCTTTCTTT.

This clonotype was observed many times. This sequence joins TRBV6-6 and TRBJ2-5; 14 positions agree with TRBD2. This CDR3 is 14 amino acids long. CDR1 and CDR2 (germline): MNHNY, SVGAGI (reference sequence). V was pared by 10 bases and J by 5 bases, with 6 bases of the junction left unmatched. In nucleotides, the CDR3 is TGTGCCATAGGGGGACTAGCGGGAGTGGAGACCCAGTACTTC. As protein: CAIGGLAGVETQYF.

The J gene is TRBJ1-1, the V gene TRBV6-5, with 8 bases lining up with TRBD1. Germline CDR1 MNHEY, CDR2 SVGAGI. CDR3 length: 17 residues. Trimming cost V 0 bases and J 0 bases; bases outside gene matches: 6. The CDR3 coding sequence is TGTGCCAGCAGTTACTCCGGGACAGGAGGGATGAACACTGAAGCTTTCTTT. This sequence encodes CASSYSGTGGMNTEAFF.

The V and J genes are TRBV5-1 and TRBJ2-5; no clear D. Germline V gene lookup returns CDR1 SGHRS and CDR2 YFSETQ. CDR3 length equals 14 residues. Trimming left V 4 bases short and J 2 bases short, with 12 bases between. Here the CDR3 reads CASSANAVQETQYF. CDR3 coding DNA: TGCGCCAGCAGCGCTAACGCGGTACAAGAGACCCAGTACTTC.

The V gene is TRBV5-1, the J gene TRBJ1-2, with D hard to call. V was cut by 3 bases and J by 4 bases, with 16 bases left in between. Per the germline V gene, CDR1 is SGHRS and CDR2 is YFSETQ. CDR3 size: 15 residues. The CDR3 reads CASSSGSVDFYGYTF. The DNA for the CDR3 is TGCGCCAGCAGCTCGGGGTCGGTGGATTTCTATGGCTACACCTTC.

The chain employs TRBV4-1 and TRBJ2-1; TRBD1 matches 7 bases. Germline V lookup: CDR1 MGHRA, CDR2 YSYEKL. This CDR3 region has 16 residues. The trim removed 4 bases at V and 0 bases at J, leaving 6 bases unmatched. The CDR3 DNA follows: TGCGCCAGCAGCCCCAGGGGGTCGAGCTCCTACAATGAGCAGTTCTTC. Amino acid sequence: CASSPRGSSSYNEQFF.

The CDR3, as DNA: TGTGCCAGCAGGCCAGGGGTTCGCGCCGAGCAGTACTTC. It translates to CASRPGVRAEQYF. The V call is TRBV14, the J call TRBJ2-7, with D possibly TRBD1 on 6 matching bases. This CDR3 is built from 13 residues. CDR1 SGHDN and CDR2 FVKESK come from the germline V gene. Between the trimmed V and J ends, which lost 6 bases and 6 bases, there was a span of 15 bases.

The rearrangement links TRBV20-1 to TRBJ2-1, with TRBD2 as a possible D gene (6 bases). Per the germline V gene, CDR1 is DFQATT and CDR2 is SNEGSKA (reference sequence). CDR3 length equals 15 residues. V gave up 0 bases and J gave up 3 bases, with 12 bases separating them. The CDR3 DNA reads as TGCAGTGCTAGAGACCCGGGGGACCACTACAATGAGCAGTTCTTC. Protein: CSARDPGDHYNEQFF.

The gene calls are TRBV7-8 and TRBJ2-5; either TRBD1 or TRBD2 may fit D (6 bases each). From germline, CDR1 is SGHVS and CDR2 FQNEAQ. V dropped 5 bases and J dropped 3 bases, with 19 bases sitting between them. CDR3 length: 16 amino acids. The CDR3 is CASSPAPGGLEETQYF. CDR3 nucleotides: TGTGCCAGCAGCCCGGCCCCCGGGGGCCTGGAAGAGACCCAGTACTTC.

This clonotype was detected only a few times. DNA for the CDR3: TGCAGTGCTAGTGGAGCGGGAGGCCTTCAAGAGACCCAGTACTTC. Protein sequence: CSASGAGGLQETQYF. The chain combines TRBV20-1 with TRBJ2-5; 9 bases line up with TRBD2. CDR3 length equals 15 residues. With V trimmed by 3 bases and J by 2 bases, 7 bases remained unmatched. Germline loops: CDR1 DFQATT, CDR2 SNEGSKA (reference sequence).

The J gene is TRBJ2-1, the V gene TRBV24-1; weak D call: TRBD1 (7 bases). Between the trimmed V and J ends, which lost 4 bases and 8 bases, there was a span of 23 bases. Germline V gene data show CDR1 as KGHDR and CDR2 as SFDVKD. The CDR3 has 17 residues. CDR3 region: CATSDYRGYGTGDEQFF. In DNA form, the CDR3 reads TGTGCCACCAGTGACTACAGGGGCTACGGGACTGGGGATGAGCAGTTCTTC.

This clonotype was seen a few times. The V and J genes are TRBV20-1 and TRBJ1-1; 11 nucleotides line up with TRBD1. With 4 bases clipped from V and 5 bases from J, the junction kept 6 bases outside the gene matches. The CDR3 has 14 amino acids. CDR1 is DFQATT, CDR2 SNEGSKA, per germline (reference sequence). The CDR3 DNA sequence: TGCAGTGCTAAGGCCGGGACAGGGGGGACTGAAGCTTTCTTT. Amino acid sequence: CSAKAGTGGTEAFF.

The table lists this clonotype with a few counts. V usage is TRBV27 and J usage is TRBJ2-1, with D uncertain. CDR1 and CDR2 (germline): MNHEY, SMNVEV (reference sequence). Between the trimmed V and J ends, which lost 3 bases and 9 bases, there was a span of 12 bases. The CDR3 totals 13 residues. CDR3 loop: CASSFSGQPEQFF. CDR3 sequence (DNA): TGTGCCAGCAGTTTCAGTGGGCAGCCTGAGCAGTTCTTC.

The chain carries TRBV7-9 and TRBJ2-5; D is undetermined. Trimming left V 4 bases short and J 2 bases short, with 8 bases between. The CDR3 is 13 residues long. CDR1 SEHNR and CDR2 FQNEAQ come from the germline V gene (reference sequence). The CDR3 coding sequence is TGTGCCAGCAGCTCCGGGTCTCAAGAGACCCAGTACTTC. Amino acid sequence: CASSSGSQETQYF.

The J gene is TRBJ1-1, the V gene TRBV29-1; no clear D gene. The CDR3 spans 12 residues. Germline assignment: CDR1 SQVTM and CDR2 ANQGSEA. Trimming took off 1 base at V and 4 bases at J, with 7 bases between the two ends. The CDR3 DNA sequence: TGCAGCGTTGAAGGGACCTTCACTGAAGCTTTCTTT. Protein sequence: CSVEGTFTEAFF. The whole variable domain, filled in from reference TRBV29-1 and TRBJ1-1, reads SAVISQKPSRDICQRGTSLTIQCQVDSQVTMMFWYRQQPGQSLTLIATANQGSEATYESGFVIDKFPISRPNLTFSTLTVSNMSPEDSSIYLCSVEGTFTEAFFGQGTRLTVV.

As DNA, the CDR3 is TGTGCCAGCAGCGTAGTCGGGGGGGCTGGAGATACGCAGTATTTT. Translation: CASSVVGGAGDTQYF. The rearrangement links TRBV9 to TRBJ2-3; 8 nucleotides align to TRBD2. Germline CDR1 reads SGDLS; CDR2 reads YYNGEE. The CDR3 has 15 amino acids. Trimming cost V 0 bases and J 5 bases; bases outside gene matches: 5. Full variable domain (missing parts from reference TRBV9 and TRBJ2-3): DSGVTQTPKHLITATGQRVTLRCSPRSGDLSVYWYQQSLDQGLQFLIQYYNGEERAKGNILERFSAQQFPDLHSELNLSSLELGDSALYFCASSVVGGAGDTQYFGPGTRLTVL.

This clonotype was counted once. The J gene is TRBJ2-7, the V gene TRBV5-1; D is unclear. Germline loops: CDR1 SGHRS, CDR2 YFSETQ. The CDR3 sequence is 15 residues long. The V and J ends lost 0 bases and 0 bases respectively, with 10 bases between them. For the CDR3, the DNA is TGCGCCAGCAGCTTGGACATTGCGGTCTCCTACGAGCAGTACTTC. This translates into CASSLDIAVSYEQYF. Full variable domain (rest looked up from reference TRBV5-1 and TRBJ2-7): KAGVTQTPRYLIKTRGQQVTLSCSPISGHRSVSWYQQTPGQGLQFLFEYFSETQRNKGNFPGRFSGRQFSNSRSEMNVSTLELGDSALYLCASSLDIAVSYEQYFGPGTRLTVT.

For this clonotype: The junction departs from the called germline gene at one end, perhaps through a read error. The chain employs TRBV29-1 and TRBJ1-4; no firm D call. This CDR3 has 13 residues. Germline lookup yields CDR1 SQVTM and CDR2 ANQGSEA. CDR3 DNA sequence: TGCAGCGTGACCACCGTGGCTAATGAAAAACGGTTTTTT. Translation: CSVTTVANEKRFF. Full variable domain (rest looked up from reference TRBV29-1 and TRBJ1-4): SAVISQKPSRDICQRGTSLTIQCQVDSQVTMMFWYRQQPGQSLTLIATANQGSEATYESGFVIDKFPISRPNLTFSTLTVSNMSPEDSSIYLCSVTTVANEKRFFGSGTQLSVL.

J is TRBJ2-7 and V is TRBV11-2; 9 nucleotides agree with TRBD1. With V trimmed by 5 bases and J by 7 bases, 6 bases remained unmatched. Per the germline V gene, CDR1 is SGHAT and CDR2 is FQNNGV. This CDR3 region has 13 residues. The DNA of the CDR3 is TGTGCCAGCAGCCCCCTGGGGACAGGGGAGCAGTACTTC. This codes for CASSPLGTGEQYF.

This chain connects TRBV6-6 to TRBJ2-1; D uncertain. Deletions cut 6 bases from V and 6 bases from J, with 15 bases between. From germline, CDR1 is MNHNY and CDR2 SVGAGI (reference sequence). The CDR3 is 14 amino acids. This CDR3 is CASSPLLRFNEQFF. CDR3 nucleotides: TGTGCCAGCAGCCCCCTATTGCGGTTCAATGAGCAGTTCTTC.